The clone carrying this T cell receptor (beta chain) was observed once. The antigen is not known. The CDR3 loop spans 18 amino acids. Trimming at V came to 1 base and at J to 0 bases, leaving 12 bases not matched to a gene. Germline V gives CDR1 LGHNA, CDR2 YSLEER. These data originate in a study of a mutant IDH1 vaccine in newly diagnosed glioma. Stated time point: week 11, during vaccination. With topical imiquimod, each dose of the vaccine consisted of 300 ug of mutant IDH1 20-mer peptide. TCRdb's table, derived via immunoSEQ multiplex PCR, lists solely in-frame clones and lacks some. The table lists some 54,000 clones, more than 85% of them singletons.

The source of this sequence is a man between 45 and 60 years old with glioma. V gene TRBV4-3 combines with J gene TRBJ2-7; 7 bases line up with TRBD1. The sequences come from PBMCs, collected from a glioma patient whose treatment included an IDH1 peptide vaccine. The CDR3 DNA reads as TGCGCCAGCAGCCAAGCCTTCTCAGGGGGTGCGAGCTCCTACGAGCAGTACTTC. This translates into CASSQAFSGGASSYEQYF.